A selection of T cell receptor beta chains follows, all from one sample in a study of hypomethylating agent response in myelodysplastic syndrome. TCRdb's table, derived via immunoSEQ multiplex PCR, lists solely in-frame clones and lacks some. The sample has about 5,900 clones, about 85% seen once. Here the sequenced sample was bone marrow, taken before or after starting hypomethylating agent treatment for myelodysplastic syndrome (not recorded which). These receptors all come from a human donor with myelodysplastic syndrome. CDR3s leave out the opening cysteine and the closing phenylalanine or tryptophan. Part of the rows lack a size; the others show once, few, many or a class for expanded clones.

clone_size: NA
v_call: TRBV7-2
j_call: TRBJ2-3
cdr3_aa: ASSLGGRGWDTQY

clone_size: NA
v_call: TRBV13
j_call: TRBJ2-1
cdr3_aa: ASSPPGGVTIYRHEQF

clone_size: once
v_call: TRBV18
j_call: TRBJ2-1
cdr3_aa: ASSDSGGALVEQF

clone_size: NA
v_call: TRBV10-1
j_call: TRBJ2-2
cdr3_aa: ASSDSGGTGELF

clone_size: NA
v_call: TRBV7-6
j_call: TRBJ1-5
cdr3_aa: ASSRLGQGAGENQPQH

clone_size: NA
v_call: TRBV5-1
j_call: TRBJ2-3
cdr3_aa: ASSDSTGSTDTQY

clone_size: NA
v_call: TRBV6-4
j_call: TRBJ2-4
cdr3_aa: ASSGVAGLAKNIQY

clone_size: NA
v_call: TRBV2
j_call: TRBJ2-2
cdr3_aa: ASSPYSGADTGELF

clone_size: NA
v_call: TRBV18
j_call: TRBJ1-1
cdr3_aa: ASSTSGTVNTEAF

clone_size: NA
v_call: TRBV27
j_call: TRBJ2-5
cdr3_aa: ASTLPGQIQETQY

clone_size: NA
v_call: TRBV19
j_call: TRBJ1-2
cdr3_aa: ASSAAVGYT

clone_size: NA
v_call: TRBV19
j_call: TRBJ1-1
cdr3_aa: ASSIPTQVGGTEAF

clone_size: NA
v_call: TRBV10-2
j_call: TRBJ1-5
cdr3_aa: ASSPRLGTESNQPQH

clone_size: NA
v_call: TRBV7-2
j_call: TRBJ1-1
cdr3_aa: ASSLSRDNTEAF

clone_size: NA
v_call: TRBV7-3
j_call: TRBJ2-5
cdr3_aa: ASSLFPGSYQETQY

clone_size: NA
v_call: TRBV6-1
j_call: TRBJ1-2
cdr3_aa: ASSEGTGGSYYGYT

clone_size: NA
v_call: TRBV15
j_call: TRBJ2-1
cdr3_aa: ATRQGQGTGNEQF

clone_size: once
v_call: TRBV19
j_call: TRBJ2-1
cdr3_aa: ASTPNTAGAHEQF

clone_size: NA
v_call: TRBV2
j_call: TRBJ2-7
cdr3_aa: ASSEGSPGQGAYEQY

clone_size: NA
v_call: TRBV27
j_call: TRBJ1-6
cdr3_aa: ASRGTVGSYNSPLH

clone_size: NA
v_call: TRBV30
j_call: TRBJ2-3
cdr3_aa: AWSLPQTSTDTQY

clone_size: NA
v_call: TRBV11-2
j_call: TRBJ1-2
cdr3_aa: ASSLDRDRGHGYT

clone_size: NA
v_call: TRBV7-9
j_call: TRBJ1-4
cdr3_aa: ASSFSGGAGEKLF

clone_size: NA
v_call: TRBV19
j_call: TRBJ1-2
cdr3_aa: ASSIDLGGYT

clone_size: NA
v_call: TRBV6-5
j_call: TRBJ1-1
cdr3_aa: ASSPRQQGSTEAF

clone_size: NA
v_call: TRBV2
j_call: TRBJ2-7
cdr3_aa: ASTGQPPIEQY

clone_size: NA
v_call: TRBV9
j_call: TRBJ2-2
cdr3_aa: ASSVDWPLLTGELF

clone_size: NA
v_call: TRBV19
j_call: TRBJ2-4
cdr3_aa: ASTRDLAKNIQY

clone_size: NA
v_call: TRBV27
j_call: TRBJ1-6
cdr3_aa: ASSALGTSYNSPLH

clone_size: NA
v_call: TRBV19
j_call: TRBJ2-2
cdr3_aa: ASSNAGSDTGELF

clone_size: NA
v_call: TRBV7-8
j_call: TRBJ2-3
cdr3_aa: ASSSHTTPSTDTQY

clone_size: NA
v_call: TRBV4-2
j_call: TRBJ2-2
cdr3_aa: ASSQGQGARTGELF

clone_size: NA
v_call: TRBV7-8
j_call: TRBJ1-4
cdr3_aa: ASSLRQGLNEKLF

clone_size: NA
v_call: TRBV9
j_call: TRBJ1-4
cdr3_aa: ASSDRDRGPQLF

clone_size: NA
v_call: TRBV5-6
j_call: TRBJ2-3
cdr3_aa: ASSYPATTDTQY

clone_size: NA
v_call: TRBV7-2
j_call: TRBJ1-1
cdr3_aa: ASSLGVWGSTEAF

clone_size: NA
v_call: TRBV5-1
j_call: TRBJ2-5
cdr3_aa: ASSLNLGKETQY

clone_size: NA
v_call: TRBV29-1
j_call: TRBJ2-3
cdr3_aa: SVVRGAGTDTQY

clone_size: NA
v_call: TRBV5-5
j_call: TRBJ2-1
cdr3_aa: ASSSGLADEQF

clone_size: NA
v_call: TRBV28
j_call: TRBJ1-2
cdr3_aa: ASSLASTGGNGYT

clone_size: few
v_call: TRBV29-1
j_call: TRBJ2-1
cdr3_aa: SGTTGSGEQF

clone_size: NA
v_call: TRBV2
j_call: TRBJ1-6
cdr3_aa: ASTEDSGTYNSPLH

clone_size: NA
v_call: TRBV4-1
j_call: TRBJ2-3
cdr3_aa: ASSLGYTDTQY

clone_size: NA
v_call: TRBV5-5
j_call: TRBJ1-3
cdr3_aa: ASSDLRVRGSSGNTIY

clone_size: NA
v_call: TRBV19
j_call: TRBJ1-5
cdr3_aa: ASTSHPRGGGNQPQH

clone_size: NA
v_call: TRBV5-1
j_call: TRBJ2-1
cdr3_aa: ASSLGQDNEQF

clone_size: NA
v_call: TRBV7-2
j_call: TRBJ2-3
cdr3_aa: ASSASGGAEDTQY

clone_size: NA
v_call: TRBV5-1
j_call: TRBJ2-1
cdr3_aa: ASSPTGGYSYNEQF